Below, one T cell receptor (beta chain) is given with its context. What it recognizes is unknown. The data derive from a study of cytomegalovirus exposure and HLA in healthy donors. Study-wide results and limits: The study listed roughly 160 cytomegalovirus-associated TCR beta chains. The TCR clusters that emerged in the first cohort tended, a later analysis found, to co-occur in the roughly 120 validation repertoires.

The CDR3 covers 13 residues. Germline CDR1 MNHNS, CDR2 SASEGT. Trimming removed 4 bases from V and 6 bases from J; junction bases left unmatched: 5. Sequencing used immunoSEQ multiplex PCR; TCRdb keeps in-frame clones, though not all of them. The sample yields 90,000 to 150,000 clones, roughly 88% seen once. The TCR sequence derives from a woman under 30 in good health and CMV-seropositive. The sequencing input was PBMCs. V and J are TRBV6-1 and TRBJ2-7, with 8 nucleotides matching TRBD1. The CDR3 nucleotides are TGTGCCAGCAGTGCCGACAGGGGAGGCGAGCAGTACTTC. Residues: CASSADRGGEQYF.